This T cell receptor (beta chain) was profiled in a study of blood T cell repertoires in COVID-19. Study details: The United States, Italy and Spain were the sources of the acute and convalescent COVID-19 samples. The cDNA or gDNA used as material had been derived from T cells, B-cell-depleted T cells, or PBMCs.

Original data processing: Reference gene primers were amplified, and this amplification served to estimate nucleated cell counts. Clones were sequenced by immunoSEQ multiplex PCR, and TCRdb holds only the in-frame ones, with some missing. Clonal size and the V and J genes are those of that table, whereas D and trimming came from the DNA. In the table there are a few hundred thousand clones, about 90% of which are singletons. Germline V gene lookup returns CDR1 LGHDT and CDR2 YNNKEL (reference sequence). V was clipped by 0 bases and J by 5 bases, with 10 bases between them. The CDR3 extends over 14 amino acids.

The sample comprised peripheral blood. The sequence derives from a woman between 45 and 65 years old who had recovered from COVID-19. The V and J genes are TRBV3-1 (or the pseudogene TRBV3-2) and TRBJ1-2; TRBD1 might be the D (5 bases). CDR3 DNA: TGTGCCAGCAGCCAAGAGACAGACATTTATGGCTACACCTTC. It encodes CASSQETDIYGYTF.